Below, 25 T cell receptor beta chains from the same sample are listed, as sequenced in a study of shared T cell receptors in the human thymus. TCRdb's copy holds only in-frame clones and misses some; the assay was immunoSEQ multiplex PCR. The table shows approximately 730,000 clones, with 70% to 90% occurring only once. This sample also belongs to another study, concerning human thymus T cells.

The sequencing sample was made of thymocytes. The receptors stem from a girl less than two years old with a congenital heart defect.

A single count supports this clone. The genes are TRBV9 and TRBJ1-4; possibly TRBD1 for D (5 bases). There are 17 residues in the CDR3. Looked up from germline, CDR1 is SGDLS and CDR2 is YYNGEE. V gave up 1 base and J gave up 2 bases, with 15 bases separating them. The CDR3 loop reads CASSVLEGLATNEKLFF. The CDR3 DNA reads as TGTGCCAGCAGCGTATTGGAGGGGTTGGCGACTAATGAAAAACTGTTTTTT.

The V and J genes are TRBV7-2 and TRBJ1-2; TRBD1 matches at 7 bases. The CDR3 runs 14 residues. CDR1 is SGHTA, CDR2 FQGNSA, per germline. V gave up 5 bases and J gave up 5 bases; unmatched junction bases: 8. The CDR3 loop reads CASSGGQIGYGYTF. In nucleotides, the CDR3 is TGTGCCAGCAGCGGGGGACAGATAGGGTATGGCTACACCTTC.

The CDR3 here is CASSALVRRQSDNYGYTF. For the CDR3, the DNA is TGTGCCAGCAGCGCCCTAGTGAGGAGACAGTCTGATAACTATGGCTACACCTTC. This chain connects TRBV7-2 to TRBJ1-2, with D perhaps TRBD1 (5 bases). Between the trimmed V and J ends, which lost 5 bases and 1 base, there was a span of 23 bases. The CDR3 consists of 18 residues. The germline V gene has CDR1 SGHTA and CDR2 FQGNSA.

The chain recombines TRBV7-3 with TRBJ1-1; D remains ambiguous. Trimming cost V 4 bases and J 4 bases, with 10 bases left between them. From germline, CDR1 is SGHTA and CDR2 FQGTGA. The CDR3 extends over 13 amino acids. The CDR3 protein is CASSSKPGTEAFF. CDR3 DNA: TGTGCCAGCAGCTCAAAGCCGGGCACTGAAGCTTTCTTT.

The genes are TRBV2 and TRBJ1-2, with 9 bases that match TRBD1. The germline gives CDR1 SNHLY, CDR2 FYNNEI. The CDR3 has 20 residues. The trim removed 9 bases at V and 0 bases at J, leaving 23 bases unmatched. CDR3 sequence: CARRPNRDREDRGTNYGYTF. As DNA, the CDR3 is TGTGCCAGACGCCCCAACCGGGACAGGGAGGATCGGGGGACTAACTATGGCTACACCTTC.

The chain is built from TRBV6-5 and TRBJ2-7; 15 nucleotides line up with TRBD2. The CDR3 covers 14 residues. V shed 5 bases, J shed 6 bases, and the junction held 2 bases outside the gene matches. The V gene's germline CDR1 is MNHEY and CDR2 SVGAGI. The CDR3 reads CASSTGLAGGEQYF. The CDR3 DNA sequence: TGTGCCAGCAGTACGGGACTAGCGGGGGGCGAGCAGTACTTC.

The rearrangement joins TRBV7-2 to TRBJ1-2, with D unclear. In germline, CDR1 is SGHTA, CDR2 FQGNSA. V dropped 3 bases and J dropped 4 bases, with 3 bases sitting between them. The CDR3 is 11 amino acids. CDR3 bases: TGTGCCAGCAGCTTGAGCTATGGCTACACCTTC. It codes for CASSLSYGYTF.

V gene TRBV11-2 combines with J gene TRBJ2-5; D gene ambiguous. The CDR3 runs to 12 residues. Trimming cost V 5 bases and J 3 bases, with 7 bases left between them. Germline CDR1 SGHAT, CDR2 FQNNGV. This CDR3 is CASSPSEETQYF. Written as DNA, the CDR3 is TGTGCCAGCAGCCCGAGCGAAGAGACCCAGTACTTC.

The chain joins TRBV29-1 to TRBJ2-5, with D perhaps matching TRBD2 (5 bases). Germline assignment: CDR1 SQVTM and CDR2 ANQGSEA. The CDR3 has 15 residues. V was pared by 2 bases and J by 5 bases, with 18 bases between. CDR3 sequence: CSVEIGPSGEETQYF. DNA for the CDR3: TGCAGCGTTGAAATCGGGCCGAGCGGTGAGGAGACCCAGTACTTC.

The chain carries TRBV6-1 and TRBJ1-1; D may be TRBD1 (6 bases). CDR1 MNHNS and CDR2 SASEGT come from the germline V gene. V dropped 0 bases and J dropped 5 bases, with 19 bases sitting between them. The CDR3 is 17 residues long. CDR3 amino acids: CASSEAGDIPPGTEAFF. CDR3 sequence (DNA): TGTGCCAGCAGTGAAGCGGGGGACATCCCGCCTGGGACTGAAGCTTTCTTT.

This chain links TRBV5-1 with TRBJ1-3, with 7 bases identical to TRBD1. With V trimmed by 1 base and J by 0 bases, 7 bases remained unmatched. There are 17 residues in the CDR3. Germline CDR1 is SGHRS and CDR2 is YFSETQ. The CDR3 reads CASSLSGTDDSGNTIYF. Here the CDR3 DNA reads TGCGCCAGCAGCTTGAGTGGGACAGACGACTCTGGAAACACCATATATTTT.

CDR3 sequence (DNA): TGTGCCAGCAGTCCCAGCGGGATAGGAAACACTGAAGCTTTCTTT. It specifies CASSPSGIGNTEAFF. The gene calls are TRBV25-1 and TRBJ1-1; D call uncertain. V was pared by 5 bases and J by 2 bases, with 15 bases between. The CDR3 has 15 amino acids. CDR1 is MGHDK, CDR2 SYGVNS, per germline. The entire variable domain, with the rest obtained from reference TRBV25-1 and TRBJ1-1, is as follows: EADIYQTPRYLVIGTGKKITLECSQTMGHDKMYWYQQDPGMELHLIHYSYGVNSTEKGDLSSESTVSRIRTEHFPLTLESARPSHTSQYLCASSPSGIGNTEAFFGQGTRLTVV.

The rearrangement links TRBV5-5 to TRBJ2-7, with 7 bases identical to TRBD2. V was pared by 1 base and J by 7 bases, with 26 bases of the junction left unmatched. CDR1 is SGHKS, CDR2 YYEKEE, per germline (reference sequence). The CDR3 totals 20 residues. This chain's CDR3 is CASSLFSWGEGLSTRMEQYF. The CDR3 DNA reads TGTGCCAGCAGCTTGTTCTCTTGGGGGGAGGGACTGAGTACGAGAATGGAGCAGTACTTC. The entire variable domain, with the rest obtained from reference TRBV5-5 and TRBJ2-7, is as follows: DAGVTQSPTHLIKTRGQQVTLRCSPISGHKSVSWYQQVLGQGPQFIFQYYEKEERGRGNFPDRFSARQFPNYSSELNVNALLLGDSALYLCASSLFSWGEGLSTRMEQYFGPGTRLTVT.

The chain combines TRBV18 with TRBJ1-2; maybe TRBD1 (6 bases). Deletions cut 4 bases from V and 8 bases from J, with 11 bases between. The CDR3 sequence is 12 residues long. The germline CDR1 and CDR2 sequences are KGHSH and LQKENI. CDR3 loop: CASSLSGAGYTF. Written as DNA, the CDR3 is TGTGCCAGCTCACTGTCAGGGGCAGGCTACACCTTC.

The chain joins TRBV18 to TRBJ1-1, with 7 bases that match TRBD1. Germline assignment: CDR1 KGHSH and CDR2 LQKENI. V lost 3 bases, J lost 4 bases, and 11 bases stayed unmatched. The CDR3 runs 16 residues. CDR3 in DNA: TGTGCCAGCTCACCTCGGGACAGAGCTTTCAGCACTGAAGCTTTCTTT. It encodes CASSPRDRAFSTEAFF.

This chain connects TRBV7-9 to TRBJ1-6; TRBD1 matches at 8 bases. J gave up 6 bases and V 4 bases, and 8 bases lay outside the gene matches. This CDR3 comprises 16 residues. CDR1 is SEHNR, CDR2 FQNEAQ, per germline (reference sequence). CDR3 sequence: CASSSWTGKANSPLHF. The CDR3 region has the DNA TGTGCCAGCAGCTCCTGGACAGGGAAGGCTAATTCACCCCTCCACTTT.

The J gene is TRBJ2-7, the V gene TRBV2, with 7 bases identical to TRBD2. With V trimmed by 2 bases and J by 4 bases, 5 bases remained unmatched. Germline V lookup: CDR1 SNHLY, CDR2 FYNNEI. The CDR3 has 14 residues. CDR3 sequence (DNA): TGTGCCAGCAGTGAAATGGGAGGGTTGTACGAGCAGTACTTC. As protein: CASSEMGGLYEQYF. Looking up the rest from reference TRBV2 and TRBJ2-7 gives the full variable domain: EPEVTQTPSHQVTQMGQEVILRCVPISNHLYFYWYRQILGQKVEFLVSFYNNEISEKSEIFDDQFSVERPDGSNFTLKIRSTKLEDSAMYFCASSEMGGLYEQYFGPGTRLTVT.

The chain couples TRBV30 to TRBJ1-1; 7 positions agree with TRBD1. V lost 2 bases and J lost 1; bases outside the gene matches: 10. This CDR3 has 16 residues. The V gene's germline CDR1 is GTSNPN and CDR2 SVGIG (reference sequence). The CDR3 loop reads CAWSQIRDSPNTEAFF. CDR3 DNA sequence: TGTGCCTGGAGTCAAATCCGGGACAGCCCGAACACTGAAGCTTTCTTT.

This sequence joins TRBV10-1 and TRBJ1-1; D unresolved. The CDR3 runs 12 residues. The V and J ends lost 0 bases and 9 bases respectively, with 8 bases between them. From germline, CDR1 is WNHNN and CDR2 SYGVQD (reference sequence). CDR3 residues: CASSESTSKAFF. The CDR3, as DNA: TGCGCCAGCAGTGAGTCAACTTCGAAAGCTTTCTTT.

V and J are TRBV7-6 and TRBJ1-3, with no clear D. This CDR3 is built from 15 residues. Germline CDR1 reads SGHVS; CDR2 reads FNYEAQ. V lost 4 bases, J lost 0 bases, and 10 bases lay in between. The CDR3 DNA sequence: TGTGCCAGCAGCTCCCGCGGCCGCTCTGGAAACACCATATATTTT. This gives the protein CASSSRGRSGNTIYF.

The chain uses TRBV2 and TRBJ1-6, with no clear D. There are 14 residues in the CDR3. Per the germline V gene, CDR1 is SNHLY and CDR2 is FYNNEI. Trimming took off 3 bases at V and 7 bases at J, with 10 bases between the two ends. Here the CDR3 reads CASSDFRVNSPLHF. CDR3 nucleotide sequence: TGTGCCAGCAGTGACTTCCGGGTAAATTCACCCCTCCACTTT.

This chain connects TRBV2 to TRBJ2-7; 8 bases match TRBD1. The J segment lost 4 bases and the V segment lost 6 bases, leaving 11 bases of the junction unmatched. The CDR3 runs 15 residues. Germline V lookup: CDR1 SNHLY, CDR2 FYNNEI. The CDR3: CASSPPRQGRYEQYF. The CDR3 nucleotides are TGTGCCAGCAGCCCCCCCCGACAGGGGAGATACGAGCAGTACTTC.

The genes are TRBV6-5 and TRBJ1-1; D unclear. CDR1 is MNHEY and CDR2 is SVGAGI in the germline V gene. The CDR3 covers 12 residues. Trimming shortened V by 0 bases and J by 12 bases, and 11 bases separated the two germline ends. CDR3 sequence reads: CASSYSTFFSFF. CDR3 sequence (DNA): TGTGCCAGCAGTTACTCCACTTTTTTTTCTTTCTTT.

A remark on this clone: The junction departs from the called germline gene at one end, perhaps through a read error. The same CDR3 also results from other DNA sequences found in this sample. The chain couples TRBV19 to TRBJ1-6; TRBD1 agrees at 7 bases. Germline CDR1 reads LNHDA; CDR2 reads SQIVND (reference sequence). This CDR3 comprises 13 residues. In nucleotides, the CDR3 is TGTGCCAGTAAGCGGACAGGATATTCCCCCCTCCACTTT. Its protein is CASKRTGYSPLHF. The full variable domain, in which reference TRBV19 and TRBJ1-6 provide the parts outside the CDR3, is DGGITQSPKYLFRKEGQNVTLSCEQNLNHDAMYWYRQDPGQGLRLIYYSQIVNDFQKGDIAEGYSVSREKKESFPLTVTSAQKNPTAFYLCASKRTGYSPLHFGNGTRLTVT.

The chain employs TRBV10-2 and TRBJ2-5; 8 nucleotides match TRBD2. The CDR3 has 15 amino acids. Germline values: CDR1 WSHSY, CDR2 SAAADI. The junction had 9 bases not matched to a gene; V was cut back by 4 bases and J by 5 bases. The CDR3 region is CASSVTGGPRETQYF. Here the CDR3 DNA reads TGCGCCAGCAGTGTGACGGGGGGGCCTCGCGAGACCCAGTACTTC.